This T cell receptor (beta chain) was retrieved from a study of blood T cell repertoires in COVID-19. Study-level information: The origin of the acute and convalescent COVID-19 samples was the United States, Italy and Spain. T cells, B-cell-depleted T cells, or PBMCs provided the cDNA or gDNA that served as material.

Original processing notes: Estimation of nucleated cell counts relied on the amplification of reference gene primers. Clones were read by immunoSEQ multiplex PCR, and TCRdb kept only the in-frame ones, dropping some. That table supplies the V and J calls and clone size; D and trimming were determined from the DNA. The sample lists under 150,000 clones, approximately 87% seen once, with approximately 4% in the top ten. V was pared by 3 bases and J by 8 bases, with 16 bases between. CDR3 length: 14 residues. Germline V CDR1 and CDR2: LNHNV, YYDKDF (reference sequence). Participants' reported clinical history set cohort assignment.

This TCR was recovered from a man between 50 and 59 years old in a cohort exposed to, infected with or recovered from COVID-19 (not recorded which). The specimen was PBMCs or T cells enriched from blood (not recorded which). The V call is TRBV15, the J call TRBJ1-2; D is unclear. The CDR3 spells CATSSLGDLKGYTF. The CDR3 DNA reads TGTGCCACCAGCAGCCTAGGAGACTTGAAAGGCTACACCTTC.